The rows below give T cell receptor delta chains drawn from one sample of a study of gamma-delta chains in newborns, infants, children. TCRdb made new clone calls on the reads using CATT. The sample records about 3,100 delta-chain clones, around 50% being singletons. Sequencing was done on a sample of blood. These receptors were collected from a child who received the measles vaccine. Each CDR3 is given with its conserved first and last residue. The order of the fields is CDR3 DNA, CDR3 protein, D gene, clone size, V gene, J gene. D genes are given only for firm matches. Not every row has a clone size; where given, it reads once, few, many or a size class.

TGTGCTCTTGTCCTCCTAGAGGAGGCTGGGGGTGGTAACACCGATAAACTCATCTTT	CALVLLEEAGGGNTDKLIF	TRDD3	few	TRDV1	TRDJ1
TGTGCCTGTGACACCGTCTCCTGGGACACCCGACAGATGTTTTTC	CACDTVSWDTRQMFF	.	large	TRDV2	TRDJ3
TGTGCTCTTGGGGAACCTCCGGCCTTCCCCTTACTGGGGATAGGAGCTAAACTCATCTTT	CALGEPPAFPLLGIGAKLIF	.	medium-sized	TRDV1	TRDJ1
TGTGCCTGTGACACCGTGGGGGATAAGGATCCCACCGATAAACTCATCTTT	CACDTVGDKDPTDKLIF	TRDD3	medium-sized	TRDV2	TRDJ1
TGTGCTCTTGGGGAGCCTCTACGGGGGGGATCGGGAAGCGATAAACTCATCTTT	CALGEPLRGGSGSDKLIF	TRDD3	.	TRDV1	TRDJ1
TGTGCTCTTGGGGAAGCCAATCCTTCCTCCTCCACCGATAAACTCATCTTT	CALGEANPSSSTDKLIF	TRDD2	.	TRDV1	TRDJ1
TGTGCCTTCCTCCGGCCTTCTCCACAAGTCGATAAACTCATCTTT	CAFLRPSPQVDKLIF	.	large	TRDV3	TRDJ1
TGTGCTCTTGGGGAATTTAGTACACATCCCCTGGGGGATACAGAGTACACCGATAAACTCATCTTT	CALGEFSTHPLGDTEYTDKLIF	TRDD3	.	TRDV1	TRDJ1
TGTGCAGCAATCCCCCCGGAGGATTTCCGCCTAGGCCGGGCGGAGGCTGGGGGATACGCCCCAGATAAACTCATCTTT	CAAIPPEDFRLGRAEAGGYAPDKLIF	TRDD3	medium-sized	TRAV29/DV5	TRDJ1
TGTGCCTGTGACACTCTAGATGGGGGATACGCTCCCTACACCGATAAACTCATCTTT	CACDTLDGGYAPYTDKLIF	TRDD3	few	TRDV2	TRDJ1
TGTGCAGCATACCTCCCTTACTGGGGGCCACAGTACACCGATAAACTCACCTTT	CAAYLPYWGPQYTDKLTF	TRDD3	once	TRAV29/DV5	TRDJ1
TGTGCTCTTGATGCCTACTGGGGGATCGATCGGTACACCGATAAACTCATCTTT	CALDAYWGIDRYTDKLIF	TRDD3	.	TRDV1	TRDJ1
TGTGCTCTTGGGGACCCCGGCCTTCCTCCCCGTGGGGGAAAAAACACCGATAAACTCATCTTT	CALGDPGLPPRGGKNTDKLIF	.	.	TRDV1	TRDJ1
TGTGCCTGTGACACCCTGGGGGACCGGAGCTCCTGGGACACCCGACAGATGTTTTTC	CACDTLGDRSSWDTRQMFF	TRDD3	medium-sized	TRDV2	TRDJ3
TGTGCTCTTGGGGCCCCTTCTGGCCTTCCTACCTACTGGGGACCTCAGTTCGATAAACTCATCTTT	CALGAPSGLPTYWGPQFDKLIF	TRDD2	medium-sized	TRDV1	TRDJ1
TGTGCTCTTGGGGATCTTACCGCCCCGGGGACCTCCACCTACACCGATAAACTCATCTTT	CALGDLTAPGTSTYTDKLIF	.	.	TRDV1	TRDJ1
TGTGCTCTTGGGGAAGACCTTCCTACCCTTTACACCGATAAACTCATCTTT	CALGEDLPTLYTDKLIF	TRDD2	medium-sized	TRDV1	TRDJ1
TGTGCTCTTGGGGAACCACGGCCTTCTTTTACTGGGGGAGCCGATAAACTCATCTTT	CALGEPRPSFTGGADKLIF	TRDD3	medium-sized	TRDV1	TRDJ1
TGTGCTCTTGGGGAACTGCCCCCTACTCTGGGGGATATGAGGGAAAAACTCATCTTT	CALGELPPTLGDMREKLIF	TRDD3	medium-sized	TRDV1	TRDJ1
TGTGCTCTTGGGCCCGACTTCCTTACGGTCCACTGGGGGATGATCCTGCGGGTGGGATGTCCCGATAAACTCATCTTT	CALGPDFLTVHWGMILRVGCPDKLIF	TRDD3	.	TRDV1	TRDJ1
TGTGCTCTTGGGGACCAACTTCCTGACTGGGGGAGCCCTCCGTCGTACACCGATAAACTCATCTTT	CALGDQLPDWGSPPSYTDKLIF	TRDD3	medium-sized	TRDV1	TRDJ1
TGTGCCTGTGACACGTACGGCTCCTGGGACACCCGACAGATGTTTTTC	CACDTYGSWDTRQMFF	.	large	TRDV2	TRDJ3
TGTGCTCTTGGGGCCCAGGGTCCCATCGGACACCGTTGGGGGATATTCGGTAGCACCGATAAACTCATCTTT	CALGAQGPIGHRWGIFGSTDKLIF	TRDD3	.	TRDV1	TRDJ1
TGTGCTCTTGGGGAAAAGGGGATTCTCGATAAACTCATCTTC	CALGEKGILDKLIF	.	large	TRDV1	TRDJ1
TGTGCTCTTGGGGAACTCTCCAGGCCTCGGGCCTGGGGGATACGTTTGCCCAACACCGATAAACTCATCTTT	CALGELSRPRAWGIRLPNTDKLIF	TRDD3	.	TRDV1	TRDJ1
TGTGCTCTTGGGGAACTAATAAGTCTCTGGGCGGGCACCGATAAACTCATCTTT	CALGELISLWAGTDKLIF	.	.	TRDV1	TRDJ1